A selection of T cell receptor beta chains follows, all from one sample in a study of T cell responses to AZD1222 COVID-19 vaccine. The data were produced by immunoSEQ multiplex PCR, yet TCRdb's version contains in-frame clones alone and is incomplete. The repertoire holds about 120,000 clones, with around 94% as singletons. The material was peripheral blood, obtained on day 0 of AZD1222 vaccination. The receptor set was obtained from an adult in good health. The CDR3 runs from the conserved cysteine through the conserved F or W. Fields, in order: D gene, V gene, J gene, clone size, CDR3 DNA, CDR3 protein. The D gene is left open where the match is weak. Clone sizes are given selectively: once, few, many, or a class where the clone is expanded.

>-|TRBV6-4|TRBJ1-1|-
TGTGCCAGCAGTGACTCGAGCCGAGCTTTCTTT
CASSDSSRAFF
>-|TRBV5-5|TRBJ1-4|-
TGTGCCAGCAGCCCAACAGGGATTACTAATGAAAAACTGTTTTTT
CASSPTGITNEKLFF
>-|TRBV7-9|TRBJ2-7|few
TGTGCCAGCAGCCCCAACGGTAGCGAGAAACGGGAGCAGTACTTC
CASSPNGSEKREQYF
>-|TRBV7-9|TRBJ1-2|once
TGTGCCAGCAGCCGATCGGCAGGGGCTAACTATGGCTACACCTTC
CASSRSAGANYGYTF
>-|TRBV29-1|TRBJ1-5|-
TGCAGCGTTCAACAGGGAGGGTTCAATCAGCCCCAGCATTTT
CSVQQGGFNQPQHF
>-|TRBV4-1|TRBJ1-4|-
TGCGCCAGCAGCCAGCCCTGGACCGGCGGACGTGAAAAACTGTTTTTT
CASSQPWTGGREKLFF
>TRBD1|TRBV5-1|TRBJ2-7|-
TGCGCCAGCAGCTTCTCCCCGGGACAGGTAAACGAGCAGTACTTC
CASSFSPGQVNEQYF
>-|TRBV19|TRBJ1-6|once
TGTGCCAGTAGTATCGGTGGGGGCTCCTATAATTCACCCCTCCACTTT
CASSIGGGSYNSPLHF
>TRBD2|TRBV6-5|TRBJ2-7|-
TGTGCCAGCAGTTACTCGTTTTGGGCGGGAGACTACGAGCAGTACTTC
CASSYSFWAGDYEQYF
>-|TRBV6-6|TRBJ1-5|-
TGTGCCAGCAGTTACTCGGGAGATGGATGGCAGCCCCAGCATTTT
CASSYSGDGWQPQHF
>TRBD2|TRBV7-2|TRBJ2-1|-
TGTGCCAGCAGCTTGGGACTAGCGGGGGGCGGTGAGCAGTTCTTC
CASSLGLAGGGEQFF
>TRBD2|TRBV25-1|TRBJ2-3|-
TGTGCCAGCAGTGAAATAGCGGCTAGCGGGAGCACAGATACGCAGTATTTT
CASSEIAASGSTDTQYF
>TRBD2|TRBV5-5|TRBJ2-2|-
TGTGCCAGCAGCTGGACTAGCGGAAACACCGGGGAGCTGTTTTTT
CASSWTSGNTGELFF
>-|TRBV29-1|TRBJ1-2|-
TGCAGCGTGGAGGGGACTATACGTGGTGGCTACACCTTC
CSVEGTIRGGYTF
>TRBD2|TRBV5-1|TRBJ2-7|-
TGCGCCAGCACCGGGACTAGCGGGTACGAGCAGTACTTC
CASTGTSGYEQYF
>TRBD2|TRBV5-1|TRBJ2-5|-
TGCGCCAGCGTAGGGCTAGCGGAAGAGACCCAGTACTTC
CASVGLAEETQYF
>-|TRBV28|TRBJ1-2|-
TGTGCCAGCAGTTTAGGGGTCACCAGGGGCTACACCTTC
CASSLGVTRGYTF